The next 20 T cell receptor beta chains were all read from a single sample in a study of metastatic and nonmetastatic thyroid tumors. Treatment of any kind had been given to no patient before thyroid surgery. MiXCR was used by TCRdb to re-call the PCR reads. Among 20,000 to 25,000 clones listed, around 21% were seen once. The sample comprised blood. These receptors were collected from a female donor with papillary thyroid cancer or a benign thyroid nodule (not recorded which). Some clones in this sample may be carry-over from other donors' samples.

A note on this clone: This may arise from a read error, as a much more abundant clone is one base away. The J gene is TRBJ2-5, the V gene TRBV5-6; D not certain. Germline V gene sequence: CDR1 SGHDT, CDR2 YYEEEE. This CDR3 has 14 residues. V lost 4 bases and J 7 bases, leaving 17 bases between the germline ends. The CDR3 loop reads CASSHRSPRRTQYF. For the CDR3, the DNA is TGTGCCAGCAGCCACCGGTCCCCCCGAAGGACCCAGTACTTC.

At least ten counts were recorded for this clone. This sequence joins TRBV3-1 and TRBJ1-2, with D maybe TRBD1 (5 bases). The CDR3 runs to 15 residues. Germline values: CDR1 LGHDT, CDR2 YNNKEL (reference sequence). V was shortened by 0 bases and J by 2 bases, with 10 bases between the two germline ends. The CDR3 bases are TGTGCCAGCAGCCAAGATTTAAAGGGGAACTATGGCTACACCTTC. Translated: CASSQDLKGNYGYTF. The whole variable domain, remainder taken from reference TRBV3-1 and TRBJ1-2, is DTAVSQTPKYLVTQMGNDKSIKCEQNLGHDTMYWYKQDSKKFLKIMFSYNNKELIINETVPNRFSPKSPDKAHLNLHINSLELGDSAVYFCASSQDLKGNYGYTFGSGTRLTVV.

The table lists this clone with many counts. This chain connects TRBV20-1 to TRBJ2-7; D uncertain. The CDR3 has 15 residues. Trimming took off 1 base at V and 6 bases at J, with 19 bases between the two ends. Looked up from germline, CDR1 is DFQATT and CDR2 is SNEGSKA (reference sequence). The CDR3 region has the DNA TGCAGTGCTAGAGCGCTGGGCCTGGGTTCTCCCGAGCAGTACTTC. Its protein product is CSARALGLGSPEQYF.

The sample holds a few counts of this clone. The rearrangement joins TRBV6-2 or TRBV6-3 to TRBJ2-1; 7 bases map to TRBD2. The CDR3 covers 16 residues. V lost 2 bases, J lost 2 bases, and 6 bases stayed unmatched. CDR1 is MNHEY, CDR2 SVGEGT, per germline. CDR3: CASSYAGLAAYNEQFF. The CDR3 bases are TGTGCCAGCAGTTACGCCGGGCTAGCGGCCTACAATGAGCAGTTCTTC.

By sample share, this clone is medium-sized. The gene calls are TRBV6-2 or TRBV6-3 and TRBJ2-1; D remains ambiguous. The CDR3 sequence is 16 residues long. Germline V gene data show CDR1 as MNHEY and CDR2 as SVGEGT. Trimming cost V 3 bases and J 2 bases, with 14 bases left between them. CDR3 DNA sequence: TGTGCCAGCAGTTATTCCCCTGGGCTTACCTACAATGAGCAGTTCTTC. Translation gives CASSYSPGLTYNEQFF.

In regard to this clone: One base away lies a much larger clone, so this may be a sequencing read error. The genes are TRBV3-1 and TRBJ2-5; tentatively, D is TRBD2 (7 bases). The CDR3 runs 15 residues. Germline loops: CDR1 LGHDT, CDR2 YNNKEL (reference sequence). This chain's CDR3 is CASSQDGGGGEIQYF. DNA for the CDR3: TGTGCCAGCAGCCAAGATGGGGGGGGCGGAGAGATCCAGTACTTC.

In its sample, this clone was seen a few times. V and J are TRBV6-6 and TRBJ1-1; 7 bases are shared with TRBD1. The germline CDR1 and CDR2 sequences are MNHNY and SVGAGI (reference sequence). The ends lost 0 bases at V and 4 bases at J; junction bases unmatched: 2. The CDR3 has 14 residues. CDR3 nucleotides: TGTGCCAGCAGTTACTCATACAGGGGCACTGAAGCTTTCTTT. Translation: CASSYSYRGTEAFF.

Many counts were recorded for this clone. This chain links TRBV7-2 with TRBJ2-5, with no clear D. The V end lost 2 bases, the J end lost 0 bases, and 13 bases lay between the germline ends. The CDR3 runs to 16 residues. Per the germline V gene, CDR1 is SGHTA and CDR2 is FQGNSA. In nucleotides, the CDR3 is TGTGCCAGCAGCTTAAATCACTCGAGGTACCAAGAGACCCAGTACTTC. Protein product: CASSLNHSRYQETQYF.

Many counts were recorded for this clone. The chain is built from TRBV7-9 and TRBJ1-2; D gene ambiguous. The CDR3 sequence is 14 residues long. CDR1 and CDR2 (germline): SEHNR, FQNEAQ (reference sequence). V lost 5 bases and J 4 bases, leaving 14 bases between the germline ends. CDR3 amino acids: CASSAVDRGYGYTF. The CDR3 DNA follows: TGTGCCAGCAGCGCAGTTGACCGGGGCTATGGCTACACCTTC.

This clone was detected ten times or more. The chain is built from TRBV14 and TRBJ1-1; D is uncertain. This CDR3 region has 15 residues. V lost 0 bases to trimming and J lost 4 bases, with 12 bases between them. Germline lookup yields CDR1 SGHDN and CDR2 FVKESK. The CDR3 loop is CASSQDLAGITEAFF. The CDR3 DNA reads TGTGCCAGCAGCCAAGATCTGGCAGGCATCACTGAAGCTTTCTTT.

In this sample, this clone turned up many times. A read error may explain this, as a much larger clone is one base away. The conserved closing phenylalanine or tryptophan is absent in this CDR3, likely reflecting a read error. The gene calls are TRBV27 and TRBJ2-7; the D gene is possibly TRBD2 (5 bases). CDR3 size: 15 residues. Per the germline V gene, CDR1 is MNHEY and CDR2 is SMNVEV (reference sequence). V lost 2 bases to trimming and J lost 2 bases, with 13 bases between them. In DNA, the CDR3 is TGTGCCAGCAGTTTACTTAGTCGGACTCCCTACGAGCAGTACCTC. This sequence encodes CASSLLSRTPYEQYL.

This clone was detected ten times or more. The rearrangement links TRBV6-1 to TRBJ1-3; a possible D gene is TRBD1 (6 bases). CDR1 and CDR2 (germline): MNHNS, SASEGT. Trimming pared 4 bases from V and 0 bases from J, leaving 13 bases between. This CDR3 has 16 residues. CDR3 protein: CASSVGGPASGNTIYF. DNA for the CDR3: TGTGCCAGCAGTGTTGGGGGCCCTGCCTCTGGAAACACCATATATTTT.

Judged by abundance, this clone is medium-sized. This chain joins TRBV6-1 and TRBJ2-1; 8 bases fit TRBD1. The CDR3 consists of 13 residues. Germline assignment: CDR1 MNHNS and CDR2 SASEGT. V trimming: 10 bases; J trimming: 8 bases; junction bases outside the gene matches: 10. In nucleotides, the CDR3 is TGTGCCACAACCCAGACAGGGGACTATGAGCAGTTCTTC. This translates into CATTQTGDYEQFF.

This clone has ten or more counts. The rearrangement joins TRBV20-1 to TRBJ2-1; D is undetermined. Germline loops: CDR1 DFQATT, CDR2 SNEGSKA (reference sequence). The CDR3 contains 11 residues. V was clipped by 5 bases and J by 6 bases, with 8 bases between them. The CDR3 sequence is CSAVGLNEQFF. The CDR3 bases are TGCAGTGCTGTCGGGCTCAATGAGCAGTTCTTC.

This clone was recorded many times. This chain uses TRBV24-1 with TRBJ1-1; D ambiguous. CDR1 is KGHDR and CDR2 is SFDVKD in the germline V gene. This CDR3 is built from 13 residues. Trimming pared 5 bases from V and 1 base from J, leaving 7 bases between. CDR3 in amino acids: CATSVGPNTEAFF. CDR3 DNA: TGTGCCACCAGTGTTGGGCCGAACACTGAAGCTTTCTTT.

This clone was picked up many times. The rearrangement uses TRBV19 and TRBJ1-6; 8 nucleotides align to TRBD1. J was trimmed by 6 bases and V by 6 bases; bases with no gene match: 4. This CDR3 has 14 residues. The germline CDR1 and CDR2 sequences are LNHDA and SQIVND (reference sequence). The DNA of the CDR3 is TGTGCCAGTAGCCGGGACAGGCCTAATTCACCCCTCCACTTT. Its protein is CASSRDRPNSPLHF.

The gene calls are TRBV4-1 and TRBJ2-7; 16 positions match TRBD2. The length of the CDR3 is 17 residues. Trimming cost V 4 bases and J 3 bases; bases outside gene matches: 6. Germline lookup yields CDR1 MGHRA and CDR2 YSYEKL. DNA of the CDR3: TGCGCCAGCAGCCTCGGGACTAGCGGGAGGGGCGGCTACGAGCAGTACTTC. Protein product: CASSLGTSGRGGYEQYF.

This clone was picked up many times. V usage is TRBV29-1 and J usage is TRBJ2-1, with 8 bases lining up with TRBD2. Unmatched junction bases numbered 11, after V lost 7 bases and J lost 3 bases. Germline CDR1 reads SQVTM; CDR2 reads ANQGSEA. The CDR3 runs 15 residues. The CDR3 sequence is CSAMAHGRVYNEQFF. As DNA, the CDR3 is TGCAGCGCTATGGCGCACGGGAGGGTCTACAATGAGCAGTTCTTC.

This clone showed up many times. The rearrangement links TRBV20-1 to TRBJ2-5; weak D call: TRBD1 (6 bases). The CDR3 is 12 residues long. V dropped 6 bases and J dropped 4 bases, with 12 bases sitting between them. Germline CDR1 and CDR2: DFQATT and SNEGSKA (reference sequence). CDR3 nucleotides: TGCAGTGCAACCACAGGGCTAGAGACCCAGTACTTC. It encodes CSATTGLETQYF.

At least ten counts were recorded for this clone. This CDR3 reads CASSLMSRGDQPQHF. The CDR3 nucleotides are TGTGCCAGTAGTCTGATGAGCAGGGGGGATCAGCCCCAGCATTTT. The V and J genes are TRBV19 and TRBJ1-5, with 7 bases aligning to TRBD1. V shed 5 bases and J 5 bases; nucleotides not matched to a gene: 9. Looked up from germline, CDR1 is LNHDA and CDR2 is SQIVND (reference sequence). The CDR3 is made up of 15 amino acids.